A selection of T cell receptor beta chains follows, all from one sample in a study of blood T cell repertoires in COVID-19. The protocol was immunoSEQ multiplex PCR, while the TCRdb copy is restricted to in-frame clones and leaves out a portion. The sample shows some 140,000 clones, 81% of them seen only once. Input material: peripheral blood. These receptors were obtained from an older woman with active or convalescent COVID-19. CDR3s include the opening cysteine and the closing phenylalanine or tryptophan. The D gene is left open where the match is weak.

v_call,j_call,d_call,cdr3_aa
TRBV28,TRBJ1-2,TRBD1,CASSLPGQGVSNYGYTF
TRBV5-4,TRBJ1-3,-,CASSREVSGNTIYF
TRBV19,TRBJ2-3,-,CASSIDYSSADTQYF
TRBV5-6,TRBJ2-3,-,CASSLYRTASTDTQYF
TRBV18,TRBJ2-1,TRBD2,CASSPGLAVSYNEQFF
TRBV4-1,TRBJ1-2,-,CASSPGLIFYF
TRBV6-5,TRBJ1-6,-,CASSYTRDTRYSPLHF
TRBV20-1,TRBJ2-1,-,CSASSPYNEQFF
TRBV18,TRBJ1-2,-,CASSPGLDNYGYTF
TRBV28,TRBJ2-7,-,CASSLTSESEQYF
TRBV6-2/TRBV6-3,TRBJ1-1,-,CASSYSPAEAFF
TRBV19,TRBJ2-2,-,CASSIEGRGSSTGELFF
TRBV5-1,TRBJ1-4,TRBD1,CASSPDRGYNEKLFF
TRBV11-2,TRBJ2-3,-,CASSLKLGGGISTDTQYF
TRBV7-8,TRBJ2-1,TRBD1,CASSSPLRDRAYNEQFF